This TCR beta chain was identified in a study of blood T cell repertoires in COVID-19. Per the original methods: Reference gene primer amplification gave nucleated cell count estimates. Libraries were prepared by immunoSEQ multiplex PCR; TCRdb keeps only in-frame clonotypes and omits some of them. V and J calls plus clone size are reproduced from that table; the DNA served to infer D and trimming. The data show about 35,000 clones, 85% seen once. This clone was observed a single time. With 1 base clipped from V and 6 bases from J, the junction kept 5 bases outside the gene matches. In germline, CDR1 is MGHRA, CDR2 YSYEKL. The CDR3 sequence is 15 residues long.

What was sequenced was peripheral blood. This chain links TRBV4-1 with TRBJ2-3, with 9 bases aligning to TRBD2. This TCR came from a man in his fifties or sixties with active or convalescent COVID-19. Here the CDR3 DNA reads TGCGCCAGCAGCCAAGGGCTAGCGGGACCCGATACGCAGTATTTT. Translation gives CASSQGLAGPDTQYF.